The 19 T cell receptor beta chains reported below all come from one sample, sequenced in a study of radiotherapy plus CTLA-4 blockade in lung cancer. Libraries were prepared by immunoSEQ multiplex PCR; TCRdb keeps only in-frame clonotypes and omits some of them. The sample holds 30,000 to 50,000 clones, just under 80% seen once. This material consisted of peripheral blood, taken from a patient treated with radiotherapy plus ipilimumab. All receptors come from a human donor with non-small cell lung cancer that progressed on radiotherapy plus ipilimumab.

Points on this clone: One end of the junction is discordant with germline, which a read error may explain. The chain uses TRBV18 and TRBJ1-2; D is perhaps TRBD1 (5 bases). Germline-derived CDR1 and CDR2 are KGHSH and LQKENI. The CDR3 has 15 amino acids. CDR3 sequence: CASSPPGGETPLTSF. The DNA for the CDR3 is TGTGCCAGCTCACCACCGGGAGGGGAGACCCCGCTAACTTCCTTC.

The V gene is TRBV6-1, the J gene TRBJ1-4; a weak D match, TRBD1 (6 bases). The CDR3 length is 14 residues. V was cut by 5 bases and J by 7 bases, with 14 bases left in between. Germline CDR1 reads MNHNS; CDR2 reads SASEGT. CDR3 loop: CASSNLQGGEKLFF. The CDR3 DNA is TGTGCCAGCAGTAATTTACAGGGCGGTGAAAAACTGTTTTTT.

This chain uses TRBV6-1 with TRBJ2-2, with TRBD1 as a possible D gene (6 bases). Germline lookup yields CDR1 MNHNS and CDR2 SASEGT. The CDR3 runs 16 residues. Trimming cost V 2 bases and J 2 bases, with 12 bases left between them. The CDR3 DNA reads TGTGCCAGCAGTGAAAGGCGCAGGGGTAACACCGGGGAGCTGTTTTTT. Protein product: CASSERRRGNTGELFF.

This clone has more than one count but fewer than ten. This chain joins TRBV25-1 and TRBJ1-2; D unclear. In germline, CDR1 is MGHDK, CDR2 SYGVNS. Between the trimmed V and J ends, which lost 1 base and 6 bases, there was a span of 9 bases. The CDR3 length is 13 residues. The CDR3 protein is CASSESIGDGYTF. The CDR3 nucleotides read TGTGCCAGCAGTGAATCTATCGGGGATGGCTACACCTTC.

The chain couples TRBV27 to TRBJ2-5; tentatively, D is TRBD1 (5 bases). With 3 bases removed from V and 0 bases from J, the gap between germline ends came to 8 bases. CDR3 size: 14 residues. Germline-derived CDR1 and CDR2 are MNHEY and SMNVEV (reference sequence). CDR3 sequence (DNA): TGTGCCAGCAGTTTGGCAGGGTACCAAGAGACCCAGTACTTC. Amino acids: CASSLAGYQETQYF.

J is TRBJ2-3 and V is TRBV4-2, with 15 bases aligning to TRBD2. The germline V gene has CDR1 LGHNA and CDR2 YNFKEQ. This CDR3 is built from 18 residues. The junction had 6 bases not matched to a gene; V was cut back by 4 bases and J by 1 base. The CDR3 DNA reads as TGTGCCAGCAGCCGGACTAGCGGGGGGGCCTCTGGCACAGATACGCAGTATTTT. Translated, it gives CASSRTSGGASGTDTQYF.

The chain is built from TRBV10-3 and TRBJ1-1; TRBD1 matches at 10 bases. CDR1 is ENHRY and CDR2 is SYGVKD in the germline V gene. V gave up 4 bases and J gave up 5 bases; unmatched junction bases: 7. The CDR3 has 15 residues. In DNA form, the CDR3 reads TGTGCCATCAGTGGACCGGGACAGGGGAAAACTGAAGCTTTCTTT. It yields the protein CAISGPGQGKTEAFF.

CDR3 sequence (DNA): TGTGCCAGCAACCCGGGACAGGGGAATCAAGGAGCTTTCTTT. Amino acid sequence: CASNPGQGNQGAFF. The rearrangement links TRBV21-1 to TRBJ1-1; the table's D call of TRBD1 was not tested on the DNA. TRBV21-1 is recorded as a pseudogene. The CDR3 has 14 residues.

V gene TRBV9 combines with J gene TRBJ1-1; D is uncertain. V dropped 4 bases and J dropped 4 bases, with 17 bases sitting between them. The CDR3 contains 15 residues. Germline V gives CDR1 SGDLS, CDR2 YYNGEE. The CDR3 bases are TGTGCCAGCAGCCCGGACGATGGGAGAGGCACTGAAGCTTTCTTT. This gives the protein CASSPDDGRGTEAFF. The full variable domain, completed using reference TRBV9 and TRBJ1-1, is DSGVTQTPKHLITATGQRVTLRCSPRSGDLSVYWYQQSLDQGLQFLIQYYNGEERAKGNILERFSAQQFPDLHSELNLSSLELGDSALYFCASSPDDGRGTEAFFGQGTRLTVV.

This clone came up a few times. A far larger clone is just one base off, so this is likely a read error. Different DNA sequences within this sample yield the same CDR3. CDR3 loop: CASSLQNTEAFF. The CDR3 region has the DNA TGCGCCAGCAGCTTGCAAAACACTGAAGCTTTCTTT. This chain connects TRBV5-1 to TRBJ1-1; D gene uncertain. V lost 1 base and J lost 2, with 3 bases in between. The germline gives CDR1 SGHRS, CDR2 YFSETQ. The CDR3 loop spans 12 amino acids.

The rearrangement joins TRBV18 to TRBJ2-7; D is uncertain. Germline V gene lookup returns CDR1 KGHSH and CDR2 LQKENI. V lost 0 bases and J 2 bases, leaving 8 bases between the germline ends. The CDR3 spans 14 residues. The CDR3 bases are TGTGCCAGCTCACCACCCCTCCTAGCCTACGAGCAGTACTTC. Its protein product is CASSPPLLAYEQYF.

The genes are TRBV7-2 and TRBJ2-2, with D tentatively TRBD1 (5 bases). This CDR3 comprises 17 residues. From germline, CDR1 is SGHTA and CDR2 FQGNSA. V was shortened by 2 bases and J by 7 bases, with 20 bases between the two germline ends. CDR3 in amino acids: CASSLNWLDRRIGELFF. The CDR3 nucleotides are TGTGCCAGCAGCTTAAACTGGCTAGACAGACGGATCGGGGAGCTGTTTTTT.

The chain couples TRBV10-2 to TRBJ1-4; TRBD1 matches at 9 bases. With V trimmed by 10 bases and J by 4 bases, 10 bases remained unmatched. Germline CDR1 WSHSY, CDR2 SAAADI. The CDR3 runs to 15 residues. CDR3 protein: CATGGQGPYNEKLFF. The CDR3 DNA reads as TGCGCCACGGGCGGACAGGGGCCTTATAATGAAAAACTGTTTTTT.

The chain carries TRBV6-6 and TRBJ2-7; no clear D. The length of the CDR3 is 12 residues. Germline CDR1 reads MNHNY; CDR2 reads SVGAGI (reference sequence). Trimming stripped 5 bases from V and 5 bases from J, with 10 bases between. Here the CDR3 DNA reads TGTGCCAGCAGTAGACACAGTAACGAGCAGTACTTC. Translation: CASSRHSNEQYF.

The CDR3 DNA follows: TGCGCCAGCAGCCAAAGCGGGGGGGTACGGTCACCCCTCCACTTT. Translation gives CASSQSGGVRSPLHF. The chain joins TRBV4-1 to TRBJ1-6; D perhaps matches TRBD1 (5 bases). This CDR3 is 15 amino acids long. Germline V gene data show CDR1 as MGHRA and CDR2 as YSYEKL. The V gene lost 2 bases and the J gene lost 10 bases, with 15 bases spanning the gap.

The V and J genes are TRBV5-1 and TRBJ2-7; 9 bases are a match to TRBD2. The CDR3 is made up of 15 amino acids. Germline V gene lookup returns CDR1 SGHRS and CDR2 YFSETQ. J lost 3 bases, V lost 2 bases, and 6 bases had no gene match. CDR3 DNA: TGCGCCAGCAGCTTTGGGGCGGGAGGGAACTACGAGCAGTACTTC. Residues: CASSFGAGGNYEQYF.

This clone turned up a few times. V gene TRBV7-2 combines with J gene TRBJ2-7, with D possibly TRBD1 on 6 matching bases. The CDR3 has 15 residues. V was clipped by 0 bases and J by 1 base, with 10 bases between them. The germline gives CDR1 SGHTA, CDR2 FQGNSA. The CDR3 DNA reads TGTGCCAGCAGCTTAGCACACGGACAGTCCTACGAGCAGTACTTC. Translated, it gives CASSLAHGQSYEQYF.

The genes are TRBV5-4 and TRBJ1-2, with D uncertain. V gave up 4 bases and J gave up 2 bases, with 12 bases separating them. Germline CDR1 reads SGHNT; CDR2 reads YYREEE (reference sequence). This CDR3 region has 14 residues. CDR3 loop: CASSRMGPNYGYTF. The CDR3 region has the DNA TGTGCCAGCAGCAGGATGGGCCCAAACTATGGCTACACCTTC.

This chain uses TRBV6-6 with TRBJ2-4; TRBD1 matches 9 bases. Germline values: CDR1 MNHNY, CDR2 SVGAGI (reference sequence). The junction had 11 bases not matched to a gene; V was cut back by 5 bases and J by 9 bases. The CDR3 extends over 15 amino acids. The DNA for the CDR3 is TGTGCCAGCAGTCACCGGGACAGGGCGAGTGGCATTCAGTACTTC. Encoded protein: CASSHRDRASGIQYF.